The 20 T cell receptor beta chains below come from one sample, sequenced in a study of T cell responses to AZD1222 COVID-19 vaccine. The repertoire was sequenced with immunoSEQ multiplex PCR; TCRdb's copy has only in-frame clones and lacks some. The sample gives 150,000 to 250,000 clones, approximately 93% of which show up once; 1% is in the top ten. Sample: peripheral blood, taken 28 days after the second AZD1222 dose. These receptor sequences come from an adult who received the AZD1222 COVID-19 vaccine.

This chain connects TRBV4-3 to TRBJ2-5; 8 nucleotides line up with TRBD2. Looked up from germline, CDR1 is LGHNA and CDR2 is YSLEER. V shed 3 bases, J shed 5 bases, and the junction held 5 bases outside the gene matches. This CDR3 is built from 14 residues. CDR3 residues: CASSQGLGRETQYF. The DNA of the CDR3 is TGCGCCAGCAGCCAGGGACTAGGCAGGGAGACCCAGTACTTC.

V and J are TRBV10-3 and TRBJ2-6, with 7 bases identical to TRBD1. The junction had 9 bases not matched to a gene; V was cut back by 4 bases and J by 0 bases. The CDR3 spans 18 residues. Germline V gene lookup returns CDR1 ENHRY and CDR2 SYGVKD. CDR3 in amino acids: CAISGTGQLRSGANVLTF. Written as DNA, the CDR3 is TGTGCCATCAGTGGGACGGGACAGCTACGCTCTGGGGCCAACGTCCTGACTTTC.

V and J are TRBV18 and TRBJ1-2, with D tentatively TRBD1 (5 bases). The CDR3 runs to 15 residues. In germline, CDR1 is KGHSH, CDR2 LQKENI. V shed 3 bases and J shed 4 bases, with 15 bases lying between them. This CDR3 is CASSPGRSISYGYTF. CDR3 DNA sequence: TGTGCCAGCTCACCGGGGCGCTCCATTTCCTATGGCTACACCTTC.

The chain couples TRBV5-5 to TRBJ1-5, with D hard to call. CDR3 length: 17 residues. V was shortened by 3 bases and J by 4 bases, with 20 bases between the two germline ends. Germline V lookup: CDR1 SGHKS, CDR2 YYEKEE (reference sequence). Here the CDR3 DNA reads TGTGCCAGCAGCTCATATCAGGCCCCAAGGGAAAATCAGCCCCAGCATTTT. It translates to CASSSYQAPRENQPQHF.

The CDR3 loop is CASTNFRDTEAFF. CDR3 DNA sequence: TGTGCCAGCACCAATTTCAGGGACACTGAAGCTTTCTTT. The chain is built from TRBV6-5 and TRBJ1-1, with a weak D call TRBD1 (5 bases). Germline CDR1 is MNHEY and CDR2 is SVGAGI. V lost 7 bases and J 3 bases, leaving 12 bases between the germline ends. The CDR3 totals 13 residues.

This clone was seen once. CDR3 bases: TGTGCCAGCAGCTCCCTCGACGGGGAAGCCAAAAACATTCAGTACTTC. This codes for CASSSLDGEAKNIQYF. This chain joins TRBV5-4 and TRBJ2-4; maybe TRBD2 (5 bases). V was trimmed by 3 bases and J by 0 bases, leaving 13 bases between them. CDR1 SGHNT and CDR2 YYREEE come from the germline V gene (reference sequence). The CDR3 is 16 residues long.

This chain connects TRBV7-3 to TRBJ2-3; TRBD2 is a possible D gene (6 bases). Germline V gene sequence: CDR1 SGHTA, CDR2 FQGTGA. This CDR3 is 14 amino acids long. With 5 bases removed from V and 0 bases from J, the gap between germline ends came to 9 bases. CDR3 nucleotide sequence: TGTGCCAGCAGCGCGGGGACTAGCACAGATACGCAGTATTTT. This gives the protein CASSAGTSTDTQYF.

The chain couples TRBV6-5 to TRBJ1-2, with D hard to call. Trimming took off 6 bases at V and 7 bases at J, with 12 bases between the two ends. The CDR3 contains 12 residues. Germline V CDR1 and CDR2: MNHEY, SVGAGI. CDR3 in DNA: TGTGCCAGCAGACTACTAGGAGGTGGCTACACCTTC. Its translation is CASRLLGGGYTF.

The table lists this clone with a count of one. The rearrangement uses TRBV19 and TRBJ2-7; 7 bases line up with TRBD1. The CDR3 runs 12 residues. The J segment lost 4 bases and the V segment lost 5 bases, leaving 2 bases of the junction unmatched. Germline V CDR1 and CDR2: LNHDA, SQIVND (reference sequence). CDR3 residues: CASSVQGYEQYF. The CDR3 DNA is TGTGCCAGTAGTGTACAGGGGTACGAGCAGTACTTC.

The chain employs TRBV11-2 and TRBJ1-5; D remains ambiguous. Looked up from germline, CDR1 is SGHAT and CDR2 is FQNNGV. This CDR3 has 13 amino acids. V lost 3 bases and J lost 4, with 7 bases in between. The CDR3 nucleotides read TGTGCCAGCAGCTTCCCGGGTAATCAGCCCCAGCATTTT. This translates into CASSFPGNQPQHF.

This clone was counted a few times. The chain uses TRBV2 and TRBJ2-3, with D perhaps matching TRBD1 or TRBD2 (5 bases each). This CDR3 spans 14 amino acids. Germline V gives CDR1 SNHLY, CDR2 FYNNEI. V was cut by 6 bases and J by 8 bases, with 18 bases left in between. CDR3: CASRPGERGGTQYF. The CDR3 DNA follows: TGTGCCAGCAGGCCCGGGGAGCGTGGGGGTACGCAGTATTTT.

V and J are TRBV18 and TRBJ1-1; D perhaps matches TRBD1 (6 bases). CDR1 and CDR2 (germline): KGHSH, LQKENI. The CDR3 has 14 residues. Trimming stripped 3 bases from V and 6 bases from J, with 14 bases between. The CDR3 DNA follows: TGTGCCAGCTCACCCTGGGGGGCAGCCGCTGAAGCTTTCTTT. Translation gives CASSPWGAAAEAFF.

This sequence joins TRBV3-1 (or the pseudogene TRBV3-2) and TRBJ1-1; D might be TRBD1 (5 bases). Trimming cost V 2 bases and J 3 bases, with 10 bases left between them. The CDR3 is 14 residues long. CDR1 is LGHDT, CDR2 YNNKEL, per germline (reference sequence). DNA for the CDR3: TGTGCCAGCAGCCAAATGGGGGGAGACACTGAAGCTTTCTTT. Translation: CASSQMGGDTEAFF.

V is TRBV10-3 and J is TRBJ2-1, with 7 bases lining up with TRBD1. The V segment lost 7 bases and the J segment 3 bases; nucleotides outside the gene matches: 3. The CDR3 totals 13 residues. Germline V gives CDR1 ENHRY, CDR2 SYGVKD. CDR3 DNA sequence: TGTGCCATCAATCAGGGGGTCTACAATGAGCAGTTCTTC. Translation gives CAINQGVYNEQFF.

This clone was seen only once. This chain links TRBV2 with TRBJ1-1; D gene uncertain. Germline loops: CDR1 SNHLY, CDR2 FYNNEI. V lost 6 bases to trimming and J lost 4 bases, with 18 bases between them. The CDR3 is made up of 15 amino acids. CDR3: CASSVAGMGSTEAFF. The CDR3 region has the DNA TGTGCCAGCAGCGTCGCGGGGATGGGGAGCACTGAAGCTTTCTTT. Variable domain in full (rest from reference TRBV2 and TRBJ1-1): EPEVTQTPSHQVTQMGQEVILRCVPISNHLYFYWYRQILGQKVEFLVSFYNNEISEKSEIFDDQFSVERPDGSNFTLKIRSTKLEDSAMYFCASSVAGMGSTEAFFGQGTRLTVV.

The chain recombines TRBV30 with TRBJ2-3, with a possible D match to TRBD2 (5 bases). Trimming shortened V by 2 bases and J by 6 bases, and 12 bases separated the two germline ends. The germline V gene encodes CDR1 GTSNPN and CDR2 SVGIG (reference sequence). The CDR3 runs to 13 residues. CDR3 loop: CAWSPGFSDTQYF. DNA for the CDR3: TGTGCCTGGAGTCCGGGATTTTCGGATACGCAGTATTTT.

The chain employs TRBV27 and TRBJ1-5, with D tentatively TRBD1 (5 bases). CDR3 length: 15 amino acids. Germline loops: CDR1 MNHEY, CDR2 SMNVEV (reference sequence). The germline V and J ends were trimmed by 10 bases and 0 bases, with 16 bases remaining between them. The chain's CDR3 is CATGTGQLSNQPQHF. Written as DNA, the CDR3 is TGTGCCACAGGGACGGGGCAGCTTAGCAATCAGCCCCAGCATTTT.

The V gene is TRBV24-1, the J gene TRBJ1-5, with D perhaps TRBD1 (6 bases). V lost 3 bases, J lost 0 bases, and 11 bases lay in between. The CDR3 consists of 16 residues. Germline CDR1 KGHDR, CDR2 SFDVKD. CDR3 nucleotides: TGTGCCACCAGTGATCCGGGACAAGATAGCAATCAGCCCCAGCATTTT. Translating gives CATSDPGQDSNQPQHF.

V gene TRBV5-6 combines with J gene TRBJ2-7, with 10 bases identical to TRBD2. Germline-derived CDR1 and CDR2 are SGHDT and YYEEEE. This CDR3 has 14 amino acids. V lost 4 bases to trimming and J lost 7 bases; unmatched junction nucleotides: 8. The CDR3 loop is CASSRSGGAWEQYF. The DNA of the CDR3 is TGTGCCAGCAGCCGAAGCGGGGGGGCCTGGGAGCAGTACTTC.

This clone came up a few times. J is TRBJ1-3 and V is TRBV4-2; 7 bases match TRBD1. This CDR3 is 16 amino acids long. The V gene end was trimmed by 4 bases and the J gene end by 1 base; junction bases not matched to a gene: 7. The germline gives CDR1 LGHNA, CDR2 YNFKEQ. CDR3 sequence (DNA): TGTGCCAGCAGCCCGGGACAGACGGCTTCTGGAAACACCATATATTTT. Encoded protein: CASSPGQTASGNTIYF.